The 22 T cell receptor beta chains below were found in one sample sequenced in a study of CD8+ T cells in alopecia areata. Sequencing templates came from extracted RNA that was reverse transcribed into cDNA. TCRdb's table, derived via immunoSEQ multiplex PCR, lists solely in-frame clones and lacks some. Found here are under 350,000 clones, 58% of them singletons; the top ten hold less than 2%. The treatment was: oral pan-JAK inhibitor, 5-10 mg twice daily. This material consisted of CD4+ T cells sorted from blood, taken at week 24, from a patient treated with tofacitinib. The receptors originated from a human donor with alopecia areata.

The CDR3 region has the DNA TGTGCCACCAGCGGAGTCTCTGGGGCCAACGTCCTGACTTTC. It codes for CATSGVSGANVLTF. The V and J genes are TRBV15 and TRBJ2-6; D is uncertain. Per germline, CDR1 LNHNV and CDR2 YYDKDF (reference sequence). This CDR3 comprises 14 residues. With 5 bases removed from V and 0 bases from J, the gap between germline ends came to 5 bases.

V is TRBV18 and J is TRBJ2-5; D is unclear. The V and J ends lost 3 bases and 5 bases respectively, with 13 bases between them. Germline V CDR1 and CDR2: KGHSH, LQKENI. This CDR3 is 14 amino acids long. Here the CDR3 reads CASSPSGQKETQYF. CDR3 nucleotide sequence: TGTGCCAGCTCACCCTCGGGCCAAAAGGAGACCCAGTACTTC.

The rearrangement links TRBV4-1 to TRBJ2-2, with D tentatively TRBD1 (6 bases). CDR1 and CDR2 from the germline V gene are MGHRA and YSYEKL. With 0 bases removed from V and 2 bases from J, the gap between germline ends came to 10 bases. This CDR3 region has 16 residues. The CDR3: CASSQERTANTGELFF. The CDR3 DNA sequence: TGCGCCAGCAGCCAAGAAAGGACAGCCAACACCGGGGAGCTGTTTTTT.

This clone was seen a few times. The genes are TRBV7-2 and TRBJ2-7; 10 bases agree with TRBD2. Germline CDR1 and CDR2: SGHTA and FQGNSA. The CDR3 contains 15 residues. V shed 5 bases, J shed 2 bases, and the junction held 6 bases outside the gene matches. CDR3 nucleotide sequence: TGTGCCAGCAGCCCTCTAGCGGGGGCCCCCTACGAGCAGTACTTC. Translation gives CASSPLAGAPYEQYF.

A few counts support this clone. This chain joins TRBV4-2 and TRBJ1-3; D unclear. The CDR3 sequence is 14 residues long. The ends were cut back, 2 bases at V and 0 bases at J, with 5 bases in the middle. The V gene's germline CDR1 is LGHNA and CDR2 YNFKEQ. The CDR3 region is CASSQSFSGNTIYF. Written as DNA, the CDR3 is TGTGCCAGCAGCCAAAGTTTCTCTGGAAACACCATATATTTT.

The rearrangement uses TRBV5-1 and TRBJ2-2; maybe TRBD1 (6 bases). V was cut by 0 bases and J by 3 bases, with 9 bases left in between. This CDR3 has 15 amino acids. Germline CDR1 SGHRS, CDR2 YFSETQ. The CDR3 region is CASSLARGDTGELFF. As DNA, the CDR3 is TGCGCCAGCAGCTTGGCCAGGGGCGACACCGGGGAGCTGTTTTTT. Variable domain in full (rest from reference TRBV5-1 and TRBJ2-2): KAGVTQTPRYLIKTRGQQVTLSCSPISGHRSVSWYQQTPGQGLQFLFEYFSETQRNKGNFPGRFSGRQFSNSRSEMNVSTLELGDSALYLCASSLARGDTGELFFGEGSRLTVL.

The chain combines TRBV7-8 with TRBJ2-1; D might be TRBD2 (5 bases). The CDR3 is 13 amino acids. V was pared by 8 bases and J by 3 bases, with 11 bases between. From germline, CDR1 is SGHVS and CDR2 FQNEAQ. CDR3 DNA sequence: TGTGCCAGCGCTGAGGGATACTACAATGAGCAGTTCTTC. It encodes CASAEGYYNEQFF.

The chain couples TRBV2 to TRBJ2-1; TRBD2 agrees at 8 bases. Germline CDR1 SNHLY, CDR2 FYNNEI. CDR3 length: 13 amino acids. With V trimmed by 6 bases and J by 7 bases, 5 bases remained unmatched. The chain's CDR3 is CASRVGGVNEQFF. The CDR3 region has the DNA TGTGCCAGCAGAGTCGGGGGGGTAAATGAGCAGTTCTTC.

The rearrangement uses TRBV27 and TRBJ2-7; D is unclear. Between the trimmed V and J ends, which lost 2 bases and 1 base, there was a span of 6 bases. The germline V gene encodes CDR1 MNHEY and CDR2 SMNVEV (reference sequence). This CDR3 comprises 13 residues. The CDR3 DNA follows: TGTGCCAGCAGTTTAAGACGGTCCTACGAGCAGTACTTC. It yields the protein CASSLRRSYEQYF.

This clone was picked up a small number of times. The J gene is TRBJ1-6, the V gene TRBV10-3; unclear D gene. Trimming left V 2 bases short and J 5 bases short, with 7 bases between. This CDR3 comprises 14 residues. CDR1 ENHRY and CDR2 SYGVKD come from the germline V gene. CDR3 amino acids: CAISEEQNNSPLHF. The DNA for the CDR3 is TGTGCCATCAGTGAGGAACAGAATAATTCACCCCTCCACTTT.

This chain joins TRBV30 and TRBJ2-7; TRBD1 matches at 9 bases. This CDR3 is 13 amino acids long. Germline V gene lookup returns CDR1 GTSNPN and CDR2 SVGIG (reference sequence). Trimming cost V 5 bases and J 3 bases; bases outside gene matches: 5. CDR3: CAWSTGGLYEQYF. CDR3 DNA: TGTGCCTGGTCGACAGGGGGGCTCTACGAGCAGTACTTC.

CDR3 nucleotides: TGTGCCAGCAGTTTAGGGCGGTATGAAAAACTGTTTTTT. Translation gives CASSLGRYEKLFF. The chain joins TRBV27 to TRBJ1-4; D remains unclear. The CDR3 loop spans 13 amino acids. Germline values: CDR1 MNHEY, CDR2 SMNVEV (reference sequence). Deletions cut 2 bases from V and 6 bases from J, with 7 bases between.

This clone was observed a few times. This chain joins TRBV6-6 and TRBJ1-4, with TRBD1 as a possible D gene (6 bases). CDR1 is MNHNY and CDR2 is SVGAGI in the germline V gene (reference sequence). V gave up 5 bases and J gave up 8 bases, with 18 bases separating them. There are 15 residues in the CDR3. In DNA, the CDR3 is TGTGCCAGCAGTCCCGGACAGCGCCAGGGGGAAAAACTGTTTTTT. Translated, it gives CASSPGQRQGEKLFF.

Only a few counts were recorded for this clone. The chain couples TRBV4-2 to TRBJ2-3; 9 bases are a match to TRBD1. The CDR3 covers 14 residues. Germline values: CDR1 LGHNA, CDR2 YNFKEQ. V gave up 1 base and J gave up 6 bases; unmatched junction bases: 2. The CDR3 here is CASSQGDRVDTQYF. The CDR3 nucleotides read TGTGCCAGCAGCCAAGGGGACAGGGTGGATACGCAGTATTTT.

The chain carries TRBV25-1 and TRBJ2-3, with 9 bases identical to TRBD2. The germline gives CDR1 MGHDK, CDR2 SYGVNS. The junction had 3 bases not matched to a gene; V was cut back by 5 bases and J by 0 bases. The CDR3 runs 15 residues. The CDR3 coding sequence is TGTGCCAGCAGTAGACTAGCGGCTAGCACAGATACGCAGTATTTT. Amino acid sequence: CASSRLAASTDTQYF.

The V call is TRBV29-1, the J call TRBJ1-1, with unresolved D. V shed 3 bases and J shed 9 bases, with 14 bases lying between them. The CDR3 covers 12 residues. Per the germline V gene, CDR1 is SQVTM and CDR2 is ANQGSEA. In nucleotides, the CDR3 is TGCAGCGTTGACGAGGGAGGGCTAAAAGCTTTCTTT. This translates into CSVDEGGLKAFF.

The genes are TRBV2 and TRBJ2-5, with D tentatively TRBD1 or TRBD2 (5 bases each). With 4 bases removed from V and 7 bases from J, the gap between germline ends came to 13 bases. Germline V gene lookup returns CDR1 SNHLY and CDR2 FYNNEI. The CDR3 is 13 amino acids. CDR3 sequence: CASSAGPGGTQYF. CDR3 coding DNA: TGTGCCAGCAGTGCGGGACCGGGTGGGACCCAGTACTTC.

This clone was counted between two and nine times. The V and J genes are TRBV6-5 and TRBJ2-2; D gene uncertain. The CDR3 sequence is 14 residues long. Trimming took off 4 bases at V and 2 bases at J, with 8 bases between the two ends. The V gene's germline CDR1 is MNHEY and CDR2 SVGAGI. The CDR3, as DNA: TGTGCCAGCAGTTTAAGCCCTAACACCGGGGAGCTGTTTTTT. Translated: CASSLSPNTGELFF.

The chain is built from TRBV30 and TRBJ1-2; D not resolved. Germline CDR1 and CDR2: GTSNPN and SVGIG (reference sequence). This CDR3 is built from 13 residues. V was cut by 4 bases and J by 7 bases, with 16 bases left in between. The CDR3 protein is CAWKFATSSGYTF. CDR3 DNA: TGTGCCTGGAAGTTCGCGACCAGCAGTGGCTACACCTTC.

This clone has a handful of counts. The chain uses TRBV19 and TRBJ2-2, with D perhaps matching TRBD1 (6 bases). This CDR3 spans 15 amino acids. Per germline, CDR1 LNHDA and CDR2 SQIVND (reference sequence). Between the trimmed V and J ends, which lost 7 bases and 1 base, there was a span of 13 bases. The CDR3 loop is CASTPDRLNTGELFF. CDR3 coding DNA: TGTGCCAGTACCCCGGACAGATTGAACACCGGGGAGCTGTTTTTT.

This rearrangement joins TRBV29-1 to TRBJ2-3; no clear D gene. Trimming shortened V by 4 bases and J by 2 bases, and 10 bases separated the two germline ends. Germline V lookup: CDR1 SQVTM, CDR2 ANQGSEA. The CDR3 spans 13 residues. The CDR3 nucleotides are TGCAGCGTTGCGGGTCTAAACACAGATACGCAGTATTTT. Amino acids: CSVAGLNTDTQYF.

The chain couples TRBV7-2 to TRBJ2-7, with D tentatively TRBD1 (7 bases). The CDR3 loop spans 15 amino acids. Germline V lookup: CDR1 SGHTA, CDR2 FQGNSA. V gave up 1 base and J gave up 3 bases, with 13 bases separating them. CDR3 sequence (DNA): TGTGCCAGCAGCTTAGGTCCAGGGGGGCACTACGAGCAGTACTTC. Its protein is CASSLGPGGHYEQYF.